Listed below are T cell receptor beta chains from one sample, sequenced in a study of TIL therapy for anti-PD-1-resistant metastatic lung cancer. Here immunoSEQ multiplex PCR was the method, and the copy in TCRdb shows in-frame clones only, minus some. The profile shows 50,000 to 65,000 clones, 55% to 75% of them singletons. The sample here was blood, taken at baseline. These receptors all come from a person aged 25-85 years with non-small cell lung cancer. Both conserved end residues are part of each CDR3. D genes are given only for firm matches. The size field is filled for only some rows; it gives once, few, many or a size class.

CDR3 protein: CASSLPGQGTTGELFF
CDR3 DNA: TGCGCCAGCAGCTTGCCGGGACAGGGGACGACCGGGGAGCTGTTTTTT
V gene: TRBV5-1
D gene: TRBD1
J gene: TRBJ2-2
clone size: few

CDR3 protein: CASSTTGWREQYF
CDR3 DNA: TGTGCCAGCAGCACGACAGGGTGGCGCGAGCAGTACTTC
V gene: TRBV6-5
D gene: TRBD1
J gene: TRBJ2-7
clone size: NA

CDR3 protein: CASSVMRGLDNTEAFF
CDR3 DNA: TGTGCCAGCAGCGTAATGCGGGGATTAGACAACACTGAAGCTTTCTTT
V gene: TRBV5-4
D gene: NA
J gene: TRBJ1-1
clone size: NA

CDR3 protein: CASSFRRGNSYEQYF
CDR3 DNA: TGTGCCAGCAGCTTCCGCAGGGGGAACTCCTACGAGCAGTACTTC
V gene: TRBV11-2
D gene: TRBD1
J gene: TRBJ2-7
clone size: once

CDR3 protein: CASRAGARFYTQYF
CDR3 DNA: TGTGCCAGCAGAGCGGGCGCTCGGTTTTATACGCAGTATTTT
V gene: TRBV6-1
D gene: NA
J gene: TRBJ2-3
clone size: NA

CDR3 protein: CASSPQTAIPQETQYF
CDR3 DNA: TGTGCCAGCAGCCCTCAAACCGCCATACCCCAAGAGACCCAGTACTTC
V gene: TRBV7-9
D gene: NA
J gene: TRBJ2-5
clone size: NA

CDR3 protein: CAWSAGRPYNEQFF
CDR3 DNA: TGTGCCTGGAGTGCCGGGAGGCCCTACAATGAGCAGTTCTTC
V gene: TRBV30
D gene: TRBD2
J gene: TRBJ2-1
clone size: NA

CDR3 protein: CASSYGGTSSSYEQYF
CDR3 DNA: TGCGCCAGCAGCTACGGCGGGACGTCAAGCTCCTACGAGCAGTACTTC
V gene: TRBV5-1
D gene: NA
J gene: TRBJ2-7
clone size: few

CDR3 protein: CATSRSLGDQPQHF
CDR3 DNA: TGTGCCACCAGCAGGAGTTTAGGGGATCAGCCCCAGCATTTT
V gene: TRBV15
D gene: NA
J gene: TRBJ1-5
clone size: few

CDR3 protein: CASSQDRGNMNTEAFF
CDR3 DNA: TGTGCCAGCAGCCAAGACAGGGGAAACATGAACACTGAAGCTTTCTTT
V gene: TRBV14
D gene: NA
J gene: TRBJ1-1
clone size: NA

CDR3 protein: CATSSRTTPSTDTQYF
CDR3 DNA: TGTGCCACCAGCAGCAGGACTACACCTAGCACAGATACGCAGTATTTT
V gene: TRBV15
D gene: NA
J gene: TRBJ2-3
clone size: NA

CDR3 protein: CASRVGYTF
CDR3 DNA: TGTGCCAGCAGGGTTGGCTACACCTTC
V gene: TRBV27
D gene: NA
J gene: TRBJ1-2
clone size: NA

CDR3 protein: CAWSVYLGTEAFF
CDR3 DNA: TGTGCCTGGAGTGTATACCTGGGGACTGAAGCTTTCTTT
V gene: TRBV30
D gene: NA
J gene: TRBJ1-1
clone size: NA

CDR3 protein: CASSPLWGPLQPQHF
CDR3 DNA: TGTGCCAGTAGTCCCTTGTGGGGCCCTCTCCAGCCCCAGCATTTT
V gene: TRBV19
D gene: NA
J gene: TRBJ1-5
clone size: few

CDR3 protein: CASSPGTSGARGRGEQFF
CDR3 DNA: TGTGCCAGCAGTCCCGGGACTAGCGGGGCCCGCGGGCGTGGTGAGCAGTTCTTC
V gene: TRBV5-4
D gene: TRBD2
J gene: TRBJ2-1
clone size: NA

CDR3 protein: CASSTTGNWEETQYF
CDR3 DNA: TGTGCCAGCAGTACTACAGGGAATTGGGAAGAGACCCAGTACTTC
V gene: TRBV6-5
D gene: NA
J gene: TRBJ2-5
clone size: NA

CDR3 protein: CASSFYIGGTDTEAFF
CDR3 DNA: TGTGCCAGCAGCTTCTATATAGGGGGGACTGACACTGAAGCTTTCTTT
V gene: TRBV7-9
D gene: NA
J gene: TRBJ1-1
clone size: NA

CDR3 protein: CASSLIEGHNEQFF
CDR3 DNA: TGCGCCAGCAGTCTAATAGAGGGGCACAATGAGCAGTTCTTC
V gene: TRBV5-1
D gene: NA
J gene: TRBJ2-1
clone size: NA

CDR3 protein: CASSLVPGQGTNTEAFF
CDR3 DNA: TGTGCCAGCAGCTTAGTCCCGGGACAGGGAACGAACACTGAAGCTTTCTTT
V gene: TRBV11-3
D gene: TRBD1
J gene: TRBJ1-1
clone size: NA

CDR3 protein: CASSQGADSRYNEQFF
CDR3 DNA: TGTGCCAGCAGCCAAGGGGCGGACTCGCGATACAATGAGCAGTTCTTC
V gene: TRBV4-2
D gene: NA
J gene: TRBJ2-1
clone size: NA

CDR3 protein: CASSFSENEQFF
CDR3 DNA: TGTGCCAGCAGCTTTTCTGAGAATGAGCAGTTCTTC
V gene: TRBV5-4
D gene: NA
J gene: TRBJ2-1
clone size: NA

CDR3 protein: CASSYSLGRMNTEAFF
CDR3 DNA: TGTGCCAGCAGTTACTCCTTAGGACGGATGAACACTGAAGCTTTCTTT
V gene: TRBV6-5
D gene: NA
J gene: TRBJ1-1
clone size: few

CDR3 protein: CASSEAQGGPYGYTF
CDR3 DNA: TGTGCCAGCAGTGAGGCGCAAGGGGGGCCCTATGGCTACACCTTC
V gene: TRBV25-1
D gene: NA
J gene: TRBJ1-2
clone size: few

CDR3 protein: CASSDTNRGGETQYF
CDR3 DNA: TGTGCCAGCAGTGATACTAACAGGGGCGGAGAGACCCAGTACTTC
V gene: TRBV25-1
D gene: TRBD1
J gene: TRBJ2-5
clone size: NA

CDR3 protein: CASSQMGVIDEQYF
CDR3 DNA: TGCGCCAGCAGCCAGATGGGGGTAATCGACGAGCAGTACTTC
V gene: TRBV5-1
D gene: NA
J gene: TRBJ2-7
clone size: NA

CDR3 protein: CASSFRGVRNEQYF
CDR3 DNA: TGTGCCAGTAGTTTCCGGGGGGTGAGGAACGAGCAGTACTTC
V gene: TRBV19
D gene: TRBD2
J gene: TRBJ2-7
clone size: few

CDR3 protein: CASSLRADLSNQPQHF
CDR3 DNA: TGTGCCAGCAGCTTAAGGGCGGATCTAAGCAATCAGCCCCAGCATTTT
V gene: TRBV11-2
D gene: NA
J gene: TRBJ1-5
clone size: NA

CDR3 protein: CSVEDRVEAFF
CDR3 DNA: TGCAGCGTTGAAGATCGAGTTGAAGCTTTCTTT
V gene: TRBV29-1
D gene: NA
J gene: TRBJ1-1
clone size: NA

CDR3 protein: CASGASGTDTQYF
CDR3 DNA: TGCGCCAGCGGCGCAAGCGGCACAGATACGCAGTATTTT
V gene: TRBV5-1
D gene: NA
J gene: TRBJ2-3
clone size: NA

CDR3 protein: CASSLAGRFSPLHF
CDR3 DNA: TGTGCCAGCAGCTTGGCAGGGAGATTTTCACCCCTCCACTTT
V gene: TRBV5-5
D gene: NA
J gene: TRBJ1-6
clone size: NA

CDR3 protein: CASSYSGTGDRTQYF
CDR3 DNA: TGTGCCAGCAGTTACTCAGGGACCGGCGACAGGACCCAGTACTTC
V gene: TRBV6-5
D gene: NA
J gene: TRBJ2-5
clone size: few

CDR3 protein: CASSEDQEDTDTQYF
CDR3 DNA: TGTGCCAGCAGCGAGGACCAGGAGGACACAGATACGCAGTATTTT
V gene: TRBV9
D gene: NA
J gene: TRBJ2-3
clone size: NA

CDR3 protein: CASSLLAANTGELFF
CDR3 DNA: TGTGCCAGCAGCTTACTGGCAGCTAACACCGGGGAGCTGTTTTTT
V gene: TRBV7-3
D gene: NA
J gene: TRBJ2-2
clone size: NA

CDR3 protein: CASSQGPDRALYEQYF
CDR3 DNA: TGTGCCAGCAGCCAAGGGCCCGACAGGGCCCTTTACGAGCAGTACTTC
V gene: TRBV7-9
D gene: TRBD1
J gene: TRBJ2-7
clone size: once

CDR3 protein: CASSFSGDTQYF
CDR3 DNA: TGTGCCAGCAGCTTTTCAGGGGATACGCAGTATTTT
V gene: TRBV11-3
D gene: NA
J gene: TRBJ2-3
clone size: NA

CDR3 protein: CGALGRNEQFF
CDR3 DNA: TGCGGGGCTTTGGGGAGGAATGAGCAGTTCTTC
V gene: TRBV20-1
D gene: NA
J gene: TRBJ2-1
clone size: NA

CDR3 protein: CASSLGVAGNSPLHF
CDR3 DNA: TGTGCCAGCAGCTTAGGCGTGGCAGGGAATTCACCCCTCCACTTT
V gene: TRBV13
D gene: NA
J gene: TRBJ1-6
clone size: NA

CDR3 protein: CAWSGGSDQPQHF
CDR3 DNA: TGTGCCTGGAGTGGGGGATCGGATCAGCCCCAGCATTTT
V gene: TRBV30
D gene: NA
J gene: TRBJ1-5
clone size: NA

CDR3 protein: CASSYGHTLYEQYF
CDR3 DNA: TGTGCCAGCAGTTACGGCCATACCCTATACGAGCAGTACTTC
V gene: TRBV6-5
D gene: NA
J gene: TRBJ2-7
clone size: NA

CDR3 protein: CASSSGTSGSRTGELFF
CDR3 DNA: TGTGCCAGCAGCTCGGGGACTAGCGGGAGTCGGACCGGGGAGCTGTTTTTT
V gene: TRBV7-3
D gene: TRBD2
J gene: TRBJ2-2
clone size: NA

CDR3 protein: CAWRWGGGLSSPLHF
CDR3 DNA: TGTGCCTGGAGGTGGGGTGGGGGTCTGAGCTCACCCCTCCACTTT
V gene: TRBV30
D gene: NA
J gene: TRBJ1-6
clone size: NA

CDR3 protein: CASRLQGSSYEQYF
CDR3 DNA: TGTGCCAGCAGATTACAGGGCAGCTCCTACGAGCAGTACTTC
V gene: TRBV5-6
D gene: NA
J gene: TRBJ2-7
clone size: NA

CDR3 protein: CASSSTGGDEQYF
CDR3 DNA: TGTGCCAGCAGCTCGACAGGGGGTGACGAGCAGTACTTC
V gene: TRBV7-3
D gene: TRBD1
J gene: TRBJ2-7
clone size: NA

CDR3 protein: CASSPDSGVHEQYF
CDR3 DNA: TGTGCCAGCTCACCAGACTCAGGCGTACACGAGCAGTACTTC
V gene: TRBV18
D gene: NA
J gene: TRBJ2-7
clone size: NA

CDR3 protein: CASSEDPGRYDTQYF
CDR3 DNA: TGTGCCAGCAGTGAAGACCCGGGACGATATGATACGCAGTATTTT
V gene: TRBV6-1
D gene: NA
J gene: TRBJ2-3
clone size: NA

CDR3 protein: CSVTWLSTDTQYF
CDR3 DNA: TGCAGCGTGACCTGGCTTTCCACAGATACGCAGTATTTT
V gene: TRBV29-1
D gene: NA
J gene: TRBJ2-3
clone size: NA

CDR3 protein: CASAESNQPQHF
CDR3 DNA: TGTGCCAGCGCGGAGAGCAATCAGCCCCAGCATTTT
V gene: TRBV6-6
D gene: NA
J gene: TRBJ1-5
clone size: NA

CDR3 protein: CASSRQGRYGANVLTF
CDR3 DNA: TGTGCCAGCAGTCGACAGGGTAGGTATGGGGCCAACGTCCTGACTTTC
V gene: TRBV27
D gene: TRBD1
J gene: TRBJ2-6
clone size: few

CDR3 protein: CAWSRGRSDEQYF
CDR3 DNA: TGTGCCTGGAGCAGGGGGCGCTCAGACGAGCAGTACTTC
V gene: TRBV30
D gene: TRBD1
J gene: TRBJ2-7
clone size: few